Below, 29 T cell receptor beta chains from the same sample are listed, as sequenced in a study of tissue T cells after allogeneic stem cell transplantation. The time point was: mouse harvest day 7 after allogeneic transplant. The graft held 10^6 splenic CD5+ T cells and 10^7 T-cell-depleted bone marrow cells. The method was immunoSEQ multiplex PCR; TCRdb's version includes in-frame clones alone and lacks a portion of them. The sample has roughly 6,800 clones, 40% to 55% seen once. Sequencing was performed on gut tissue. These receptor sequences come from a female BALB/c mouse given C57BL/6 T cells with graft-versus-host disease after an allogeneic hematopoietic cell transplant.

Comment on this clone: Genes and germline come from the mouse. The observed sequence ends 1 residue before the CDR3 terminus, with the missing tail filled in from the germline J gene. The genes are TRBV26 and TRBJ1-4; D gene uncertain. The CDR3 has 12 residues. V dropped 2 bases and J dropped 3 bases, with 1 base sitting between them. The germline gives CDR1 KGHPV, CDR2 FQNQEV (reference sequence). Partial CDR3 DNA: TGTGCCAGCAGTCTGGCCAACGAAAGATTATTT. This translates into CASSLANERLF. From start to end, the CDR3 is CASSLANERLFF.

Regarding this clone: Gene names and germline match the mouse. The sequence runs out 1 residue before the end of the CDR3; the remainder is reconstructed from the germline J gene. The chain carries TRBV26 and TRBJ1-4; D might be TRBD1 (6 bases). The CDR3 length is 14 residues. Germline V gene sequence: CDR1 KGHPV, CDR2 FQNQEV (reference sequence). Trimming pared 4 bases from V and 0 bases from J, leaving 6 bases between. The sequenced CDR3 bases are TGTGCCAGCAGTCGGGACATTTCCAACGAAAGATTATTT. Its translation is CASSRDISNERLF. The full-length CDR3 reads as CASSRDISNERLFF.

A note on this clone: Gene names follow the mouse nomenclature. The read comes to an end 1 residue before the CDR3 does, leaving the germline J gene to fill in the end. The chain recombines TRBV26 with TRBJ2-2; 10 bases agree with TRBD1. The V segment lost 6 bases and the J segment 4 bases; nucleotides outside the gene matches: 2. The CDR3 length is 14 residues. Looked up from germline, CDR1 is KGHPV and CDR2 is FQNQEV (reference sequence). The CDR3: CASRRTGGTGQLYF. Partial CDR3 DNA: TGTGCCAGCAGACGGACAGGGGGCACCGGGCAGCTCTAC.

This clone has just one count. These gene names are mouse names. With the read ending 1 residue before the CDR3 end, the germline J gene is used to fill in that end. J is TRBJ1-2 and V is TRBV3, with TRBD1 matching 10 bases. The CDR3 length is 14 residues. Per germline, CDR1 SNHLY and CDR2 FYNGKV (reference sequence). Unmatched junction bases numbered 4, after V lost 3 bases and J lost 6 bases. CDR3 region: CASSFGQGVTDYTF. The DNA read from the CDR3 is TGTGCCAGCAGCTTCGGACAGGGGGTGACCGACTACACC. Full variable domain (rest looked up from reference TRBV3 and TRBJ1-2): GPKVLQIPSHQIIDMGQMVTLNCDPVSNHLYFYWYKQILGQQMEFLVNFYNGKVMEKSKLFKDQFSVERPDGSYFTLKIQPTALEDSAVYFCASSFGQGVTDYTFGSGTRLLVI.

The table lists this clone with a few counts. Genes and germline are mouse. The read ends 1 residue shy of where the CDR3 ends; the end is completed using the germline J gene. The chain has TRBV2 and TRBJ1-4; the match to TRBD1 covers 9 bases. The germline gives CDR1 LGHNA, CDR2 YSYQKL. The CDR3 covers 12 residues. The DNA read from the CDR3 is TGTGGGACCGGGACAGGGTCCGAAAGATTATTT. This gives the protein CGTGTGSERLF. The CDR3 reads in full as CGTGTGSERLFF.

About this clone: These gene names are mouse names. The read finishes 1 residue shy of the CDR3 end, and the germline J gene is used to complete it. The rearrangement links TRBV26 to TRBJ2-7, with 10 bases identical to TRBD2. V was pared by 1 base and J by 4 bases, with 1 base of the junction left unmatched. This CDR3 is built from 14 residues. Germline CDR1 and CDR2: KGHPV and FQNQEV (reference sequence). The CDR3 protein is CASSLYWGGYEQYF. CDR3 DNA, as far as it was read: TGTGCCAGCAGTCTGTACTGGGGGGGATATGAACAGTAC.

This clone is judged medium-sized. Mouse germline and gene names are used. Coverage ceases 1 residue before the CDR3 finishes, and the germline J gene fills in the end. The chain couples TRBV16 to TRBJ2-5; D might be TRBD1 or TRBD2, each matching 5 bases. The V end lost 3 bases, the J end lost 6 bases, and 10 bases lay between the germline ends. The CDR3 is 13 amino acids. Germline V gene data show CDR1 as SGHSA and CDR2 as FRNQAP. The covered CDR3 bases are TGTGCAAGCAGCTTCCGGGGGATGGACACCCAGTAC. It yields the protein CASSFRGMDTQY. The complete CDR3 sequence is CASSFRGMDTQYF.

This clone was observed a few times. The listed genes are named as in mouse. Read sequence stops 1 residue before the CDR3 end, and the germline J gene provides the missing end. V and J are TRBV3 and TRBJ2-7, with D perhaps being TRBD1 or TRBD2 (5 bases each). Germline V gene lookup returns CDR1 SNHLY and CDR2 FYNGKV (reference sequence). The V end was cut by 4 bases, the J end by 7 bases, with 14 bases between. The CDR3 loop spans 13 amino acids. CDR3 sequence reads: CASSSPGVREQYF. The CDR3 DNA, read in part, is TGTGCCAGCAGCTCCCCGGGGGTCCGGGAACAGTAC. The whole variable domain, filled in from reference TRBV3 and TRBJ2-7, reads GPKVLQIPSHQIIDMGQMVTLNCDPVSNHLYFYWYKQILGQQMEFLVNFYNGKVMEKSKLFKDQFSVERPDGSYFTLKIQPTALEDSAVYFCASSSPGVREQYFGPGTRLTVL.

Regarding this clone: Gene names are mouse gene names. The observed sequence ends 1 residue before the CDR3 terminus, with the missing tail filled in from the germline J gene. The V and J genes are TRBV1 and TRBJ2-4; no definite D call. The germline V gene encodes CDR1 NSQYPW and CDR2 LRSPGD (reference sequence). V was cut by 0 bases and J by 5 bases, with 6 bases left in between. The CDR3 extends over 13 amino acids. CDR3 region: CTCSAEGRNTLYF. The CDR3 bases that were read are TGCACCTGCAGTGCAGAGGGGAGAAACACCTTGTAC.

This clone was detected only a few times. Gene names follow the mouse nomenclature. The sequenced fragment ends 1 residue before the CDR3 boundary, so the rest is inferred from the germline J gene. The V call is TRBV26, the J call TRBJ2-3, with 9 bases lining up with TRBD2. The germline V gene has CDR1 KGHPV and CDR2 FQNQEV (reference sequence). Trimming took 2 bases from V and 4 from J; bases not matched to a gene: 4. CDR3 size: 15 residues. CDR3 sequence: CASSLMGGRPETLYF. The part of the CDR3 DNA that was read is TGTGCCAGCAGTCTGATGGGGGGGCGCCCAGAAACGCTGTAT.

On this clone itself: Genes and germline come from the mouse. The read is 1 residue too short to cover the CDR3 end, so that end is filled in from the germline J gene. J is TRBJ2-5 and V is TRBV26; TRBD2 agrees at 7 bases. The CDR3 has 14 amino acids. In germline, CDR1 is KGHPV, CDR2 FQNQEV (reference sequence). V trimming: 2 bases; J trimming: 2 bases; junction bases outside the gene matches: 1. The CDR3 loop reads CASSLGGGQDTQYF. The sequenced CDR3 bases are TGTGCCAGCAGTCTGGGGGGGGGCCAAGACACCCAGTAC. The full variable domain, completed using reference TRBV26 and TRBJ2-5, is NSKVIQTPRYLVKGQGQKAKMRCIPEKGHPVVFWYQQNKNNEFKFLINFQNQEVLQQIDMTEKRFSAECPSNSPCSLEIQSSEAGDSALYLCASSLGGGQDTQYFGPGTRLLVL.

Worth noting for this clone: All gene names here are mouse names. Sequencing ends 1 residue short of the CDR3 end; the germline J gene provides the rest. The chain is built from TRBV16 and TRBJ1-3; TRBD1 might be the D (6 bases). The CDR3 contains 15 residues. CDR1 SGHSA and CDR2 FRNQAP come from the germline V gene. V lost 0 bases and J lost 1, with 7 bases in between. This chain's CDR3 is CASSLEGGSGNTLYF. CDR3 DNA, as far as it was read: TGTGCAAGCAGCTTAGAAGGGGGGTCTGGAAATACGCTCTAT.

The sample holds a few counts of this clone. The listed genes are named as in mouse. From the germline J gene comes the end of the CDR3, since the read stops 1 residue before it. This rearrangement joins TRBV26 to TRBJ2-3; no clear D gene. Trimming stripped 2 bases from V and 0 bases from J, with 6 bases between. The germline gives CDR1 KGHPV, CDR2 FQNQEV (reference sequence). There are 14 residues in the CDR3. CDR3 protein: CASSLDDSAETLYF. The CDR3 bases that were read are TGTGCCAGCAGTCTGGACGATAGTGCAGAAACGCTGTAT.

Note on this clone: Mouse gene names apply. The part of the CDR3 DNA that was read is TGTGCCAGCTCTCTCGACTGGCCAAACACCGGGCAGCTCTAC. Encoded protein: CASSLDWPNTGQLY. In full, the CDR3 is CASSLDWPNTGQLYF. V and J are TRBV12-1 and TRBJ2-2; TRBD2 might be the D (6 bases). The read terminates 1 residue before the CDR3 end, so the remaining end is supplied by the germline J gene. Germline CDR1 is SGHSN and CDR2 is HYEKVE. The CDR3 length is 15 residues. Trimming cost V 0 bases and J 0 bases, with 7 bases left between them.

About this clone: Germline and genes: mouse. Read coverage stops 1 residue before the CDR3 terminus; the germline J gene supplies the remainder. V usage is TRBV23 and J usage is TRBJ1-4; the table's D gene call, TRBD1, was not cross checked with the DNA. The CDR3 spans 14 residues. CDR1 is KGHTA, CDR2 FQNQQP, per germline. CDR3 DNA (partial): TGCTCCAGCAGTCGGGACAGGGCCAACGAAAGATTATTT. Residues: CSSSRDRANERLF. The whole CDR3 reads CSSSRDRANERLFF.

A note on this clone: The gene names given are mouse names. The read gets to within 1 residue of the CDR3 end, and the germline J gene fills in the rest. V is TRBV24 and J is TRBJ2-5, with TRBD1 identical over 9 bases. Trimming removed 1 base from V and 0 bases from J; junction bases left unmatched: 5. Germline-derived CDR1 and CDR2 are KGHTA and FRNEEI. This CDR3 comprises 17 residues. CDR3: CASSLSRDRANQDTQYF. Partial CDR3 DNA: TGTGCCAGCAGTCTGTCCCGGGACAGGGCTAACCAAGACACCCAGTAC.

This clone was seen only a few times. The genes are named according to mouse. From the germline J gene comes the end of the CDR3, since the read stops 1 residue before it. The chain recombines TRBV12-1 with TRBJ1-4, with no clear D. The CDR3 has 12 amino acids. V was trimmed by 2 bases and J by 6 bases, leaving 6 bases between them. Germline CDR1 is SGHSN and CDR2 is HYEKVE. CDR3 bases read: TGTGCCAGCTCTCCCTCCGACGAAAGATTATTT. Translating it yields CASSPSDERLF. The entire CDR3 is CASSPSDERLFF.

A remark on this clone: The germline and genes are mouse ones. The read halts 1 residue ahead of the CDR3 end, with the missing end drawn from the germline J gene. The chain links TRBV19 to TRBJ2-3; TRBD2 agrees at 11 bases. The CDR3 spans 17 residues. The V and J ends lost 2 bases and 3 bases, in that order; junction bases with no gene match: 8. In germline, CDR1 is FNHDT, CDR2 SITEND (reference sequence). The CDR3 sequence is CASSIGTGGWRAETLYF. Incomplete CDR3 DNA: TGTGCCAGCAGTATCGGGACTGGGGGATGGAGGGCAGAAACGCTGTAT.

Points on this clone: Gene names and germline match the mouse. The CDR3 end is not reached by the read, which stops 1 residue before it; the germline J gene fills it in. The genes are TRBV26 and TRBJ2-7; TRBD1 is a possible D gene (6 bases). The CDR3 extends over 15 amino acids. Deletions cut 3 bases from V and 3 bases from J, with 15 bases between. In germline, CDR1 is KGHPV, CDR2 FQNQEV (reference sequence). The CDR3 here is CASSLHPGQIYEQYF. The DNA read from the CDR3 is TGTGCCAGCAGTCTACATCCGGGACAAATCTATGAACAGTAC.

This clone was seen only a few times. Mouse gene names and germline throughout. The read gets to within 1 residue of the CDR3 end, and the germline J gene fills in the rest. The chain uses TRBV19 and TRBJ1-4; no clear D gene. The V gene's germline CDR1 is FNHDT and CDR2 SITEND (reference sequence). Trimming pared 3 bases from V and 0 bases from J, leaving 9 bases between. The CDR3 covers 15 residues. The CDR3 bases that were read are TGTGCCAGCAGTACTACGGTGATTTCCAACGAAAGATTATTT. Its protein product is CASSTTVISNERLF. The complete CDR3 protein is CASSTTVISNERLFF.

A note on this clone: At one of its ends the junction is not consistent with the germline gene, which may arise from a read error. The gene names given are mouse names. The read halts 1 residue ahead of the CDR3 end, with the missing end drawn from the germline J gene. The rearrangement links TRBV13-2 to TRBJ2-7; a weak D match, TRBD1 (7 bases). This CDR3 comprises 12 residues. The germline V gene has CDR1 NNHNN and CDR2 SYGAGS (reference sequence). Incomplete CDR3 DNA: TGTGCCGGCGGTGATGGAGGGGGCGAACAGTAC. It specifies CAGGDGGGEQY. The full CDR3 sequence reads CAGGDGGGEQYF.

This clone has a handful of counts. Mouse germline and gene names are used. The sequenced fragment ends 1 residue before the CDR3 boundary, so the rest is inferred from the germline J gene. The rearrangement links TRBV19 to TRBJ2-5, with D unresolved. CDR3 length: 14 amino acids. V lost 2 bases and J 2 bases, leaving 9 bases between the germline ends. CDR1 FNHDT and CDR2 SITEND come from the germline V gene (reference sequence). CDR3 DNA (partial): TGTGCCAGCAGTATCCCCCAAATCCAAGACACCCAGTAC. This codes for CASSIPQIQDTQY. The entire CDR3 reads CASSIPQIQDTQYF.

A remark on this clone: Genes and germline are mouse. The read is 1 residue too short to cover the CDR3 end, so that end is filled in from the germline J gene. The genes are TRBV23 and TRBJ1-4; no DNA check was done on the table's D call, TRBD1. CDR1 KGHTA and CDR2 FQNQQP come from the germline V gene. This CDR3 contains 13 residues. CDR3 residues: CSSSGQSNERLFF. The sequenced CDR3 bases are TGCTCCAGCAGCGGACAATCCAACGAAAGATTATTT.

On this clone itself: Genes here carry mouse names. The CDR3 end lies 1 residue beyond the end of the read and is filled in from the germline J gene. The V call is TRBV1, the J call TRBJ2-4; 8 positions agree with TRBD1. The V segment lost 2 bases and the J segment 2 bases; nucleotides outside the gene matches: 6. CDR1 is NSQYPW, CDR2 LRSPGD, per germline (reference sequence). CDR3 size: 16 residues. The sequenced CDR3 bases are TGCACCTGCAGTGCACAGGGGGCGCTGATTCAAAACACCTTGTAC. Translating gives CTCSAQGALIQNTLY. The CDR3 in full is CTCSAQGALIQNTLYF.

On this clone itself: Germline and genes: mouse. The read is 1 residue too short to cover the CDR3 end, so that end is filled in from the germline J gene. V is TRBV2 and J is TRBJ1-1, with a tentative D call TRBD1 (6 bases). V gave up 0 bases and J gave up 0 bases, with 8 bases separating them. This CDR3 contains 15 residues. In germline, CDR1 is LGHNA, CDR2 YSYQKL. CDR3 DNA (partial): TGTGCCAGCAGCCAAGACAGGGGACCAAACACAGAAGTCTTC. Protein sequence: CASSQDRGPNTEVF. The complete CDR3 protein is CASSQDRGPNTEVFF.

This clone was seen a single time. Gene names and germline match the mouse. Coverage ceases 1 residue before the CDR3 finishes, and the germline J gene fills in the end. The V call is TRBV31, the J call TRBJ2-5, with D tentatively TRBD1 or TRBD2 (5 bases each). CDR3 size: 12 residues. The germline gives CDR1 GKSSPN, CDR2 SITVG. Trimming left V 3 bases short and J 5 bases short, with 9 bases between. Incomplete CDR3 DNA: TGTGCCTGGAGCGGGGGTCCAGACACCCAGTAC. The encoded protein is CAWSGGPDTQY. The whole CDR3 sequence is CAWSGGPDTQYF.

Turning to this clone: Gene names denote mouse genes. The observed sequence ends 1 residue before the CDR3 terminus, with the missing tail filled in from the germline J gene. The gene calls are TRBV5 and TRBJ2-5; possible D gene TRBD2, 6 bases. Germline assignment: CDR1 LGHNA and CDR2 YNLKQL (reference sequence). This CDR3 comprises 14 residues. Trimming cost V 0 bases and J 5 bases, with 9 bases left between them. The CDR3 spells CASSQDGGGDTQYF. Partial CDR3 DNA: TGTGCCAGCAGCCAAGATGGGGGAGGAGACACCCAGTAC.

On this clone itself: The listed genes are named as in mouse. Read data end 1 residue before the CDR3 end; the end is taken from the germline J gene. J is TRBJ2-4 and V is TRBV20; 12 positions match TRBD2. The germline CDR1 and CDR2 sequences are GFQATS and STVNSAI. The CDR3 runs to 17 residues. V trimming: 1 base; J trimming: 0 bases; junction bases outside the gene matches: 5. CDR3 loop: CGARVTGGASSQNTLYF. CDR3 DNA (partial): TGTGGTGCTAGGGTGACTGGGGGGGCGAGTAGTCAAAACACCTTGTAC.

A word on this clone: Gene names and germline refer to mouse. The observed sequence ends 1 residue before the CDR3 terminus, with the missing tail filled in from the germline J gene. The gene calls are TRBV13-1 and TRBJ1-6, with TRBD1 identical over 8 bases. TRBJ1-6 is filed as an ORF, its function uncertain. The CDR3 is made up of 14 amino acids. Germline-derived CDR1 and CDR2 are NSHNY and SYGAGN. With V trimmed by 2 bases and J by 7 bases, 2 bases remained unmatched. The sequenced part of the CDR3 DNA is TGTGCCAGCAGTGAGACAGGGGTGAATTCGCCCCTCTAC. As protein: CASSETGVNSPLY. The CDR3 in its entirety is CASSETGVNSPLYF.